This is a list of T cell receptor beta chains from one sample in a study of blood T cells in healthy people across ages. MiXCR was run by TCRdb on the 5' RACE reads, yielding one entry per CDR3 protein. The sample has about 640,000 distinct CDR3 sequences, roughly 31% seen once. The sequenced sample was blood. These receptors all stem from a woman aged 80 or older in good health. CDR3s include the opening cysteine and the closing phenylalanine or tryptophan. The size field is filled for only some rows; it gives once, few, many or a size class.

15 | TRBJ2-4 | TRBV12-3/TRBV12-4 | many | CASSFIVGSKNIQYF
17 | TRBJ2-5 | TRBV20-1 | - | CSASQAGTGIQQETQYF
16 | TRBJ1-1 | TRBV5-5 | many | CASSLGGRDPRSEAFF
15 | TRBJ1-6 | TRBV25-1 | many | CASSEGNTPNSPLHF
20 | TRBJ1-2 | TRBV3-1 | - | CASSQDRGGIRAGSVDGYTF
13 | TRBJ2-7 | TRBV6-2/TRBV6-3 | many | CASSYSISYEQYF
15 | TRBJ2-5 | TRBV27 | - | CASSLRAGGGETQYF
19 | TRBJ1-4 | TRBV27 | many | CASSLRRRGPNTTNEKLFF
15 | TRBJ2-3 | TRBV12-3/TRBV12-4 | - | CASSPEAKDTDTQYF
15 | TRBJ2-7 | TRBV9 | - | CASSVGLAGYSEQYF
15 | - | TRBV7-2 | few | CASSLGQGDYNEQYF
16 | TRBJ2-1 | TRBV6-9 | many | CASSERPGTGYNEQFF
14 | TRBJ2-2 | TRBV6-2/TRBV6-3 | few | CASSYSSVGRELFF
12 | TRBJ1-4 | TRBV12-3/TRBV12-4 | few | CASNLRGEKLFF
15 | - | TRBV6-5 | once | CAGRVGGPPSNEQYF
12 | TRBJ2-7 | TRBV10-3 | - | CASGTVGYEQYF
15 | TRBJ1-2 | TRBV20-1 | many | CSARERGRPSAGYTF
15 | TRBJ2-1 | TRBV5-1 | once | CASSPSPALDNEQFF
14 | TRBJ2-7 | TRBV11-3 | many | CASSLGQGASEQYF
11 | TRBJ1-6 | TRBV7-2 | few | CASSSGLNLHF
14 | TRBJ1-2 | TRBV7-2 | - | CASSPVRKMEGYTF
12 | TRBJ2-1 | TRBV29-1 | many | CSVGGVDNEQFF
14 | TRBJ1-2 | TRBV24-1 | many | CATTKEGPNYGYTF
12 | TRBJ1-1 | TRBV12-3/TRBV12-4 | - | CASSSGITEAFF
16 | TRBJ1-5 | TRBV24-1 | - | CATSQKNGDRNQPQHF
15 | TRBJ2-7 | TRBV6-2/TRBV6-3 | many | CASSNRQGVTNEQYF
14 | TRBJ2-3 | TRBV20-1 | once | CSARGDRERDTQYF